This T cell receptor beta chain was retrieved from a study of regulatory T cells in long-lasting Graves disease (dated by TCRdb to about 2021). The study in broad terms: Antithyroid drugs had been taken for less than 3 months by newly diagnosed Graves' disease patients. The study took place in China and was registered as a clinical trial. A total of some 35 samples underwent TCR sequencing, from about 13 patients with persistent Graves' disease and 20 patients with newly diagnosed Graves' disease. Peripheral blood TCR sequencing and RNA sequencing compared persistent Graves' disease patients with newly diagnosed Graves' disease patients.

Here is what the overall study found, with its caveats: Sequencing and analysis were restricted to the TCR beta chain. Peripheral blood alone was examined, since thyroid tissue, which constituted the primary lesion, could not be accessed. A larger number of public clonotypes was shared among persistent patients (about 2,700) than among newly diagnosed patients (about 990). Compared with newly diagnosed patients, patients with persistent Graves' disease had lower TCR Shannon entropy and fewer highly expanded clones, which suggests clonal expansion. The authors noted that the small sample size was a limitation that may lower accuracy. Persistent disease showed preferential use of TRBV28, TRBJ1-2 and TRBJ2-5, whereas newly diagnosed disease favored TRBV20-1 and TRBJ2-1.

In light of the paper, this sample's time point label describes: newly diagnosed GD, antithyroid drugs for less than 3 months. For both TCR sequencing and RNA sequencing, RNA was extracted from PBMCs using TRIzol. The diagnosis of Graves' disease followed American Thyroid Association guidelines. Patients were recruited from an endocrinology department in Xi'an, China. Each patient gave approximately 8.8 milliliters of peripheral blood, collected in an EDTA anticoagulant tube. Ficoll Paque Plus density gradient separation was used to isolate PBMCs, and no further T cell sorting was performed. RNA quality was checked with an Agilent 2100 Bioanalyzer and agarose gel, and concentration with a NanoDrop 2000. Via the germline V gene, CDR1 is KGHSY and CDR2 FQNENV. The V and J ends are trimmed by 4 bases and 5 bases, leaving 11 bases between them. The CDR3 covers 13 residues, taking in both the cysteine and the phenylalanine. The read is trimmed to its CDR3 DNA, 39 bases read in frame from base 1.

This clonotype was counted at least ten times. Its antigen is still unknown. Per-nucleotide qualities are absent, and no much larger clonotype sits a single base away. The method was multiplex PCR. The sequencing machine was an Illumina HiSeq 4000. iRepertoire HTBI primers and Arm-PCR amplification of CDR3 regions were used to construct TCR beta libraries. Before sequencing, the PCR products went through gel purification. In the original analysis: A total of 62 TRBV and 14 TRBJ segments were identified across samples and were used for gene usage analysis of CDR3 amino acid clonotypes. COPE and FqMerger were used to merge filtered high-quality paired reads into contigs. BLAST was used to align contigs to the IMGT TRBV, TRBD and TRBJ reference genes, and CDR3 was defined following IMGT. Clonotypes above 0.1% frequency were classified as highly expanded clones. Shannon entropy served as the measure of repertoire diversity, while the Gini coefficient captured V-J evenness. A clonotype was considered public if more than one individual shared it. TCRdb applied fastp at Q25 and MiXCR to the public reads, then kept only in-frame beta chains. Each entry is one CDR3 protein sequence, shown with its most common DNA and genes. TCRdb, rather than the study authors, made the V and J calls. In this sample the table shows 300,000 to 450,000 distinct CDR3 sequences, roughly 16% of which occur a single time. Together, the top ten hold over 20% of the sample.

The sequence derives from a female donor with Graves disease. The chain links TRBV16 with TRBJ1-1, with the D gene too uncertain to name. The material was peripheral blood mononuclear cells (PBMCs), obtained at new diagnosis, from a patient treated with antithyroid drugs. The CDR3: CASSPMVGTEAFF. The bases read TGTGCCAGCAGCCCTATGGTAGGGACTGAAGCTTTCTTT. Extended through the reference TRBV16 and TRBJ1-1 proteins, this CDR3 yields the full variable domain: GEEVAQTPKHLVRGEGQKAKLYCAPIKGHSYVFWYQQVLKNEFKFLISFQNENVFDETGMPKERFSAKCLPNSPCSLEIQATKLEDSAVYFCASSPMVGTEAFFGQGTRLTVV.